A selection of T cell receptor beta chains follows, all from one sample in a study of response to subunit inactivated influenza vaccine. Via MiXCR, TCRdb re-called the RT-PCR reads, giving one row per CDR3 protein. The data hold fewer than 650,000 distinct CDR3 sequences, with around 13% observed a single time. This specimen consisted of PBMCs from blood, obtained 45 days after vaccination. These receptors came from a man aged 50 to 60 who received an inactivated influenza vaccine. Each CDR3 is given with its conserved first and last residue. D genes are given only for firm matches. Size values are once, few and many counts, or a class for expanded clones, and some rows have none.

>TRBD1|TRBV6-5|-|TRBJ1-5
CASSYARTGVDQPQHF
TGTGCCAGCAGTTACGCCCGGACAGGGGTGGATCAGCCCCAGCATTTT
>TRBD1|TRBV9|-|TRBJ2-7
CASSVVDRADHEQYF
TGTGCCAGCAGCGTAGTGGACAGGGCAGACCACGAGCAGTACTTC
>-|TRBV30|many|TRBJ2-2
CAWRAGTLTGELFF
TGTGCCTGGAGGGCAGGCACACTCACCGGGGAGCTGTTTTTT
>-|TRBV28|few|TRBJ2-1
CASRLATFSGNEQFF
TGTGCCAGCAGGCTAGCAACATTTTCTGGGAATGAGCAGTTCTTC
>TRBD1|TRBV6-5|few|TRBJ2-3
CASSWTGAADTQYF
TGTGCCAGCAGTTGGACAGGGGCGGCAGATACGCAGTATTTT
>-|TRBV2|many|TRBJ1-1
CASSVWGDTEAFF
TGTGCCAGCAGCGTCTGGGGGGACACTGAAGCTTTCTTT
>-|TRBV15|few|TRBJ1-2
CATSSGGRGYTF
TGTGCCACCTCATCCGGAGGAAGGGGCTACACCTTC
>-|TRBV3-1|few|TRBJ2-7
CASSQGPRSYEQYF
TGTGCCAGCAGCCAGGGACCCCGCTCCTACGAGCAGTACTTC
>-|TRBV6-2/TRBV6-3|many|TRBJ2-5
CASTLDNFNGAQYF
TGTGCCAGCACCTTGGACAACTTCAATGGGGCCCAGTACTTC
>-|TRBV5-1|many|TRBJ2-7
CASSLDTTYEQYF
TGCGCCAGCAGCTTGGACACTACTTACGAGCAGTACTTC
>-|TRBV5-1|-|TRBJ1-3
CASRDGVSGNTIYF
TGCGCCAGCAGAGACGGAGTCTCTGGAAACACCATATATTTT
>TRBD1|TRBV28|-|TRBJ2-1
CASSSSGRGINEQFF
TGTGCCAGCAGTTCCTCGGGCAGGGGGATCAATGAGCAGTTCTTC
>-|TRBV2|-|TRBJ1-5
CASSGGPRGLQPQHF
TGTGCCAGCAGTGGGGGGCCCCGGGGGCTTCAGCCCCAGCATTTT
>-|TRBV2|few|TRBJ1-5
CASSGSVYSNQPQHF
TGTGCCAGCAGTGGTTCCGTCTATAGCAATCAGCCCCAGCATTTT
>-|TRBV18|few|TRBJ1-1
CASSPRSYTGLGAFF
TGTGCCAGCTCACCACGCAGTTACACAGGTCTAGGAGCTTTCTTT
>TRBD2|TRBV29-1|many|TRBJ2-3
CSVASGREGGTDTQYF
TGCAGCGTTGCCAGCGGGAGGGAAGGGGGCACAGATACGCAGTATTTT
>-|TRBV7-2|-|TRBJ2-4
CASSSDPDLAKNIQYF
TGTGCCAGCAGCTCCGACCCTGACCTGGCCAAAAACATTCAGTACTTC
>TRBD1|TRBV5-1|many|TRBJ2-7
CASSLDGQGPQGEQYF
TGCGCCAGCAGCTTGGACGGACAGGGGCCACAGGGCGAGCAGTACTTC
>-|TRBV7-3|many|TRBJ2-5
CASSPGPTLQETQYF
TGTGCCAGCAGCCCCGGACCCACTTTACAAGAGACCCAGTACTTC
>TRBD1|TRBV20-1|few|TRBJ1-4
CSASRGQGVEKLFF
TGCAGTGCGAGTCGGGGACAGGGGGTAGAAAAACTGTTTTTT
>TRBD1|TRBV5-1|-|TRBJ2-5
CASRLGQGLQETQYF
TGCGCCAGCAGACTCGGACAGGGGCTCCAAGAGACCCAGTACTTC
>TRBD1|TRBV12-3/TRBV12-4|-|TRBJ2-4
CASSFDRVDKNIQYF
TGTGCCAGCAGTTTTGACAGGGTGGACAAAAACATTCAGTACTTC
>TRBD2|TRBV6-2/TRBV6-3|-|TRBJ2-1
CASSSSGTSGWPPRPYNEQFF
TGTGCCAGCAGTTCCTCCGGGACTAGCGGGTGGCCCCCCAGACCTTACAATGAGCAGTTCTTC
>TRBD2|TRBV18|few|TRBJ2-3
CASSEGLAASGDTQYF
TGTGCCAGCTCGGAGGGACTAGCGGCCTCCGGAGATACGCAGTATTTT